The 30 T cell receptor beta chains listed next were all sequenced from one sample in a study of cytomegalovirus exposure and HLA in healthy donors. PCR was performed using 60 Vbeta and 13 Jbeta primers. The assay was immunoSEQ multiplex PCR, and TCRdb's table has in-frame clones only and misses some. Of around 120,000 clones in the sample, approximately 75% were seen once. Specimen: PBMCs. Source of these receptors: a woman aged 40 to 50 in good health and CMV-seropositive.

The genes are TRBV7-2 and TRBJ1-5; no clear D. The germline CDR1 and CDR2 sequences are SGHTA and FQGNSA. Between the trimmed V and J ends, which lost 1 base and 4 bases, there was a span of 8 bases. The length of the CDR3 is 14 residues. CDR3 in DNA: TGTGCCAGCAGCTTAGAACCGGGGAATCAGCCCCAGCATTTT. Residues: CASSLEPGNQPQHF.

This rearrangement joins TRBV6-5 to TRBJ1-2; D is possibly TRBD1 (6 bases). Trimming removed 10 bases at V and 7 bases at J, with 13 bases between. The CDR3 covers 11 residues. The V gene's germline CDR1 is MNHEY and CDR2 SVGAGI. CDR3 in DNA: TGTGCCACCTACCAGGGGCCTGGCTACACCTTC. Protein: CATYQGPGYTF.

This chain links TRBV13 with TRBJ2-3; 8 bases are a match to TRBD1. With 6 bases clipped from V and 8 bases from J, the junction kept 10 bases outside the gene matches. The CDR3 is 14 amino acids. Germline CDR1 PRHDT, CDR2 FYEKMQ (reference sequence). CDR3 DNA: TGTGCCAGCAGTTTTAAGACAGGGGCTGGTACGCAGTATTTT. Encoded protein: CASSFKTGAGTQYF.

The chain combines TRBV5-4 with TRBJ1-4; unclear D gene. Germline assignment: CDR1 SGHNT and CDR2 YYREEE (reference sequence). The CDR3 has 13 residues. V was clipped by 9 bases and J by 8 bases, with 17 bases between them. CDR3 in amino acids: CAIPSGPEEKLFF. CDR3 nucleotide sequence: TGTGCCATTCCGTCTGGGCCCGAAGAAAAACTGTTTTTT.

CDR3 sequence reads: CASSPRDRSNEQYF. In DNA form, the CDR3 reads TGTGCCAGCAGTCCCCGGGACAGAAGCAACGAGCAGTACTTC. The chain carries TRBV6-5 and TRBJ2-7, with 7 bases aligning to TRBD1. The germline V gene has CDR1 MNHEY and CDR2 SVGAGI. The V gene end was trimmed by 5 bases and the J gene end by 5 bases; junction bases not matched to a gene: 9. The CDR3 is 14 residues long.

The chain employs TRBV6-5 and TRBJ1-6; TRBD1 agrees at 7 bases. The CDR3 is 16 amino acids. CDR1 is MNHEY, CDR2 SVGAGI, per germline. J was trimmed by 0 bases and V by 4 bases; bases with no gene match: 3. The CDR3 spells CASSWDSSSYNSPLHF. The CDR3 DNA sequence: TGTGCCAGCAGTTGGGACAGTAGCTCCTATAATTCACCCCTCCACTTT.

A few counts support this clone. The CDR3 nucleotides are TGTGCCAGCAGTCTCTCGCCAGGGTGGGACGAGCAGTACTTC. It specifies CASSLSPGWDEQYF. The rearrangement joins TRBV27 to TRBJ2-7; D might be TRBD1 (5 bases). CDR3 length: 14 amino acids. Germline V gives CDR1 MNHEY, CDR2 SMNVEV (reference sequence). V was clipped by 5 bases and J by 5 bases, with 16 bases between them.

The chain uses TRBV19 and TRBJ2-3; TRBD2 agrees at 9 bases. The CDR3 has 18 amino acids. The V segment lost 2 bases and the J segment 2 bases; nucleotides outside the gene matches: 11. The germline V gene has CDR1 LNHDA and CDR2 SQIVND (reference sequence). CDR3 DNA sequence: TGTGCCAGTAGTATATGGCCCGGATCTAGCGGGAACACAGATACGCAGTATTTT. It specifies CASSIWPGSSGNTDTQYF.

This clone was found once. The chain recombines TRBV9 with TRBJ2-6; D gene ambiguous. The CDR3 length is 13 residues. CDR1 is SGDLS and CDR2 is YYNGEE in the germline V gene. The ends were cut back, 4 bases at V and 2 bases at J, with 4 bases in the middle. CDR3 bases: TGTGCCAGCAGCACACCTGGGGCCAACGTCCTGACTTTC. This codes for CASSTPGANVLTF.

The V and J genes are TRBV27 and TRBJ1-1, with a possible D match to TRBD1 (5 bases). Germline loops: CDR1 MNHEY, CDR2 SMNVEV (reference sequence). V shed 5 bases and J shed 7 bases, with 11 bases lying between them. The CDR3 has 12 residues. CDR3 in amino acids: CASSPGQNEAFF. The CDR3 DNA reads TGTGCCAGCAGTCCAGGGCAGAATGAAGCTTTCTTT.

This clone was picked up a small number of times. The rearrangement links TRBV18 to TRBJ2-1; 10 bases map to TRBD2. Trimming removed 4 bases from V and 6 bases from J; junction bases left unmatched: 6. The CDR3 covers 15 residues. Germline V gene data show CDR1 as KGHSH and CDR2 as LQKENI. The CDR3 spells CASSLAGTSANEQFF. The CDR3 region has the DNA TGTGCCAGCTCACTGGCGGGGACTAGCGCCAATGAGCAGTTCTTC.

The genes are TRBV9 and TRBJ1-5; unclear D gene. CDR1 is SGDLS and CDR2 is YYNGEE in the germline V gene. This CDR3 has 14 residues. The germline V and J ends were trimmed by 4 bases and 0 bases, with 8 bases remaining between them. The CDR3: CASSPGDSNQPQHF. In DNA form, the CDR3 reads TGTGCCAGCAGCCCGGGAGATAGCAATCAGCCCCAGCATTTT. Together with reference TRBV9 and TRBJ1-5, the CDR3 gives the full variable domain: DSGVTQTPKHLITATGQRVTLRCSPRSGDLSVYWYQQSLDQGLQFLIQYYNGEERAKGNILERFSAQQFPDLHSELNLSSLELGDSALYFCASSPGDSNQPQHFGDGTRLSIL.

On this clone: At one boundary the junction diverges from the germline segment, which might be a read error. This chain uses TRBV7-9 with TRBJ1-4, with D perhaps TRBD1 (6 bases). CDR3 length equals 11 residues. Germline V CDR1 and CDR2: SEHNR, FQNEAQ (reference sequence). CDR3 loop: CSSSLQGKLFF. DNA of the CDR3: TGTTCCAGCAGCTTACAGGGCAAACTGTTTTTT. Full variable domain (remainder filled in from reference TRBV7-9 and TRBJ1-4): DTGVSQNPRHKITKRGQNVTFRCDPISEHNRLYWYRQTLGQGPEFLTYFQNEAQLEKSRLLSDRFSAERPKGSFSTLEIQRTEQGDSAMYLCSSSLQGKLFFGSGTQLSVL.

A remark on this clone: The germline gene is not matched at one end of the junction; a read error may be the cause. The chain links TRBV11-2 to TRBJ2-1; D is undetermined. The CDR3 runs 13 residues. In germline, CDR1 is SGHAT, CDR2 FQNNGV. Here the CDR3 DNA reads TGTGCCAGCAGCTTCACTTCCTCCAATGAGCAGTTCTTC. It translates to CASSFTSSNEQFF.

The rearrangement uses TRBV11-2 and TRBJ1-4, with a tentative D call TRBD1 (5 bases). The CDR3 extends over 13 amino acids. V was trimmed by 3 bases and J by 4 bases, leaving 6 bases between them. Germline V CDR1 and CDR2: SGHAT, FQNNGV. The CDR3 loop is CASSFGGNEKLFF. DNA of the CDR3: TGTGCCAGCAGCTTCGGGGGTAATGAAAAACTGTTTTTT.

The rearrangement joins TRBV15 to TRBJ2-2, with 8 bases lining up with TRBD1. CDR1 is LNHNV and CDR2 is YYDKDF in the germline V gene (reference sequence). V lost 5 bases and J lost 3; bases outside the gene matches: 8. This CDR3 contains 16 residues. CDR3 in amino acids: CATSFGQGRDTGELFF. CDR3 coding DNA: TGTGCCACCAGCTTCGGACAGGGAAGAGACACCGGGGAGCTGTTTTTT.

V is TRBV19 and J is TRBJ1-1; D is perhaps TRBD1 (6 bases). The CDR3 consists of 14 residues. The V end was cut by 7 bases, the J end by 1 base, with 13 bases between. The germline V gene has CDR1 LNHDA and CDR2 SQIVND (reference sequence). The CDR3 bases are TGTGCCAGTACCATTCAGGGACAGAACACTGAAGCTTTCTTT. Amino acids: CASTIQGQNTEAFF.

This chain's CDR3 is CASSSTGAGANVLTF. The CDR3 DNA follows: TGTGCCAGCAGCTCGACAGGGGCTGGGGCCAACGTCCTGACTTTC. The chain combines TRBV13 with TRBJ2-6; 8 bases agree with TRBD1. J lost 2 bases, V lost 4 bases, and 1 base had no gene match. CDR1 and CDR2 (germline): PRHDT, FYEKMQ (reference sequence). The CDR3 has 15 amino acids.

This clone was seen just once. The chain joins TRBV2 to TRBJ1-1; possible D gene TRBD1, 6 bases. The CDR3 length is 15 residues. Trimming stripped 7 bases from V and 6 bases from J, with 21 bases between. The germline gives CDR1 SNHLY, CDR2 FYNNEI. This CDR3 is CASNDGRVGAPEAFF. CDR3 bases: TGTGCCAGCAACGATGGACGGGTGGGGGCCCCTGAAGCTTTCTTT. Complete variable domain (other parts from reference TRBV2 and TRBJ1-1): EPEVTQTPSHQVTQMGQEVILRCVPISNHLYFYWYRQILGQKVEFLVSFYNNEISEKSEIFDDQFSVERPDGSNFTLKIRSTKLEDSAMYFCASNDGRVGAPEAFFGQGTRLTVV.

V usage is TRBV27 and J usage is TRBJ1-1, with D uncertain. Germline V gene data show CDR1 as MNHEY and CDR2 as SMNVEV (reference sequence). Trimming stripped 2 bases from V and 1 base from J, with 8 bases between. There are 14 residues in the CDR3. In nucleotides, the CDR3 is TGTGCCAGCAGTTTAGTCGGAGGGAACACTGAAGCTTTCTTT. Its protein is CASSLVGGNTEAFF.

The chain carries TRBV6-6 and TRBJ2-1; TRBD2 matches at 8 bases. Germline CDR1 and CDR2: MNHNY and SVGAGI (reference sequence). The V segment lost 10 bases and the J segment 12 bases; nucleotides outside the gene matches: 14. The CDR3 has 13 residues. The CDR3 DNA reads as TGTGCCATGAGAATGGACAGCGGGGGAGGGCAGTTCTTC. As protein: CAMRMDSGGGQFF.

The chain couples TRBV7-9 to TRBJ1-5, with unresolved D. The CDR3 is 16 residues long. The germline V and J ends were trimmed by 3 bases and 3 bases, with 15 bases remaining between them. Germline V lookup: CDR1 SEHNR, CDR2 FQNEAQ (reference sequence). The CDR3 sequence is CASSFPAGEDNQPQHF. In nucleotides, the CDR3 is TGTGCCAGCAGCTTTCCCGCGGGTGAGGACAATCAGCCCCAGCATTTT. Complete variable domain (other parts from reference TRBV7-9 and TRBJ1-5): DTGVSQNPRHKITKRGQNVTFRCDPISEHNRLYWYRQTLGQGPEFLTYFQNEAQLEKSRLLSDRFSAERPKGSFSTLEIQRTEQGDSAMYLCASSFPAGEDNQPQHFGDGTRLSIL.

V usage is TRBV5-4 and J usage is TRBJ2-5; D is unclear. The CDR3 contains 13 residues. V was shortened by 2 bases and J by 2 bases, with 7 bases between the two germline ends. CDR1 and CDR2 (germline): SGHNT, YYREEE (reference sequence). The CDR3, as DNA: TGTGCCAGCAGCTTCCAGTTTCAAGAGACCCAGTACTTC. It codes for CASSFQFQETQYF.

This clone was seen a handful of times. The chain uses TRBV6-6 and TRBJ2-7; no reliable D call. Trimming stripped 0 bases from V and 5 bases from J, with 5 bases between. The CDR3 runs 12 residues. Germline V gene lookup returns CDR1 MNHNY and CDR2 SVGAGI (reference sequence). The CDR3 spells CASSYSGDEQYF. The CDR3 bases are TGTGCCAGCAGTTACTCGGGCGACGAGCAGTACTTC.

This chain connects TRBV19 to TRBJ2-7; 8 positions agree with TRBD1. In germline, CDR1 is LNHDA, CDR2 SQIVND (reference sequence). V shed 5 bases and J 5 bases; nucleotides not matched to a gene: 8. The CDR3 is 14 residues long. The CDR3 bases are TGTGCCAGTAGTCCACCGACAGGGGCCCACGAGCAGTACTTC. Protein product: CASSPPTGAHEQYF.

This chain connects TRBV9 to TRBJ1-1; no clear D gene. The CDR3 extends over 13 amino acids. Germline lookup yields CDR1 SGDLS and CDR2 YYNGEE. The V end lost 0 bases, the J end lost 0 bases, and 3 bases lay between the germline ends. The CDR3 nucleotides are TGTGCCAGCAGCGTAGACATGAACACTGAAGCTTTCTTT. Protein: CASSVDMNTEAFF.

This rearrangement joins TRBV9 to TRBJ1-2, with a weak D call TRBD1 (5 bases). Germline V gene lookup returns CDR1 SGDLS and CDR2 YYNGEE. Between the trimmed V and J ends, which lost 0 bases and 7 bases, there was a span of 16 bases. The length of the CDR3 is 15 residues. CDR3 residues: CASSVGPGFSRGYTF. The CDR3, as DNA: TGTGCCAGCAGCGTAGGACCAGGGTTCTCGCGTGGCTACACCTTC. Looking up the rest from reference TRBV9 and TRBJ1-2 gives the full variable domain: DSGVTQTPKHLITATGQRVTLRCSPRSGDLSVYWYQQSLDQGLQFLIQYYNGEERAKGNILERFSAQQFPDLHSELNLSSLELGDSALYFCASSVGPGFSRGYTFGSGTRLTVV.

This chain uses TRBV28 with TRBJ2-7; 8 bases map to TRBD2. The CDR3 runs 15 residues. V trimming: 4 bases; J trimming: 4 bases; junction bases outside the gene matches: 9. CDR1 is MDHEN and CDR2 is SYDVKM in the germline V gene. CDR3 coding DNA: TGTGCCAGCAGTTCCGCGGCGGGAGGCTTATACGAGCAGTACTTC. It codes for CASSSAAGGLYEQYF.

V and J are TRBV5-5 and TRBJ2-7; 7 bases fit TRBD1. Germline values: CDR1 SGHKS, CDR2 YYEKEE (reference sequence). V was clipped by 0 bases and J by 3 bases; unmatched bases: 3. The CDR3 length is 14 residues. CDR3 coding DNA: TGTGCCAGCAGCTTGGTCCCAGGGGGCTACGAGCAGTACTTC. As protein: CASSLVPGGYEQYF.

This clone was found a few times. Other DNA sequences in this specimen translate into the identical CDR3. This sequence joins TRBV6-6 and TRBJ2-7, with D unclear. The V end lost 0 bases, the J end lost 4 bases, and 4 bases lay between the germline ends. Germline assignment: CDR1 MNHNY and CDR2 SVGAGI (reference sequence). CDR3 size: 12 residues. Here the CDR3 reads CASSYSRYEQYF. The CDR3 DNA is TGTGCCAGCAGTTACTCGCGATACGAGCAGTACTTC.